This T cell receptor (beta chain) was sequenced for a study of identifying expanded T cells in peripheral blood. Only in-frame clones appear in the TCRdb table, and some are missing; sequencing was by immunoSEQ multiplex PCR. The data contain 100,000 to 150,000 clones, 86% of them singletons. Comment on this clone: Its antigen is still unknown.

Collection occurred without any documented infections or immune events in donors. Study-level results: Approximately 1.1 clones differed between technical replicates, versus roughly 17 and 20 over time. Variance in clone template counts between approximately 2-week samples significantly increased with total template count across all healthy donors.

The source is a person between 18 and 69 years old in good health. What was sequenced was blood.

CDR3 protein: CASSSGTRVEQFF. CDR3 DNA: TGCGCCAGCAGCTCGGGGACTAGGGTTGAGCAGTTCTTC. This chain uses TRBV5-1 with TRBJ2-1; 8 bases line up with TRBD2. V dropped 3 bases and J dropped 9; count of bases not matched to a gene: 5. Per the germline V gene, CDR1 is SGHRS and CDR2 is YFSETQ. This CDR3 has 13 residues. Supplemented by reference TRBV5-1 and TRBJ2-1, the full variable domain reads KAGVTQTPRYLIKTRGQQVTLSCSPISGHRSVSWYQQTPGQGLQFLFEYFSETQRNKGNFPGRFSGRQFSNSRSEMNVSTLELGDSALYLCASSSGTRVEQFFGPGTRLTVL.